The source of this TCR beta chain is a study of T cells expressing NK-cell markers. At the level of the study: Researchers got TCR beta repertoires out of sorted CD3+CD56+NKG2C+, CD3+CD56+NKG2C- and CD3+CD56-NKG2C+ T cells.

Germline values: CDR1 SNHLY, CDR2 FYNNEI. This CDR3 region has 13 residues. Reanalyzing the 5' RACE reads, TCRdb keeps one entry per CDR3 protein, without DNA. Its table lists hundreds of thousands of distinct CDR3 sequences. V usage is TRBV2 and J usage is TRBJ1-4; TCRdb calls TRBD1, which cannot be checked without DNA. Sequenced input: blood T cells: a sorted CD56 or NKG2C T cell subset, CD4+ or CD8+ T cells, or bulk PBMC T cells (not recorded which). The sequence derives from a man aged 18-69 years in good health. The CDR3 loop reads CASKDRFNEKLFF.